The T cell receptor (beta chain) described here comes from a study of pediatric ulcerative colitis. Points from the study as a whole: Two rectal CDR3 clonotypes occurred in all ulcerative colitis patients. Total lymphocyte DNA, not sorted subsets, was the template. Compared with controls, ulcerative colitis showed greater blood-rectum clone sharing.

J lost 3 bases, V lost 4 bases, and 7 bases had no gene match. The germline CDR1 and CDR2 sequences are MNHNY and SVGAGI (reference sequence). This CDR3 has 16 amino acids. As concerns this clone: Its cognate antigen is unknown.

Samples were sequenced at Survey level, maximum 500,000 reads. Method: immunoSEQ multiplex PCR; TCRdb's copy keeps in-frame clones and lacks some. The profile shows a few thousand clones, roughly nine tenths of them singletons. The receptor was derived from a boy aged 5-17 years with mild ulcerative colitis. The J gene is TRBJ1-3, the V gene TRBV6-6, with 9 bases matching TRBD1. The specimen sequenced was blood. The CDR3: CASSLSTGGVGNTIYF. The CDR3 DNA reads as TGTGCCAGCAGTTTATCGACAGGGGGTGTTGGAAACACCATATATTTT.